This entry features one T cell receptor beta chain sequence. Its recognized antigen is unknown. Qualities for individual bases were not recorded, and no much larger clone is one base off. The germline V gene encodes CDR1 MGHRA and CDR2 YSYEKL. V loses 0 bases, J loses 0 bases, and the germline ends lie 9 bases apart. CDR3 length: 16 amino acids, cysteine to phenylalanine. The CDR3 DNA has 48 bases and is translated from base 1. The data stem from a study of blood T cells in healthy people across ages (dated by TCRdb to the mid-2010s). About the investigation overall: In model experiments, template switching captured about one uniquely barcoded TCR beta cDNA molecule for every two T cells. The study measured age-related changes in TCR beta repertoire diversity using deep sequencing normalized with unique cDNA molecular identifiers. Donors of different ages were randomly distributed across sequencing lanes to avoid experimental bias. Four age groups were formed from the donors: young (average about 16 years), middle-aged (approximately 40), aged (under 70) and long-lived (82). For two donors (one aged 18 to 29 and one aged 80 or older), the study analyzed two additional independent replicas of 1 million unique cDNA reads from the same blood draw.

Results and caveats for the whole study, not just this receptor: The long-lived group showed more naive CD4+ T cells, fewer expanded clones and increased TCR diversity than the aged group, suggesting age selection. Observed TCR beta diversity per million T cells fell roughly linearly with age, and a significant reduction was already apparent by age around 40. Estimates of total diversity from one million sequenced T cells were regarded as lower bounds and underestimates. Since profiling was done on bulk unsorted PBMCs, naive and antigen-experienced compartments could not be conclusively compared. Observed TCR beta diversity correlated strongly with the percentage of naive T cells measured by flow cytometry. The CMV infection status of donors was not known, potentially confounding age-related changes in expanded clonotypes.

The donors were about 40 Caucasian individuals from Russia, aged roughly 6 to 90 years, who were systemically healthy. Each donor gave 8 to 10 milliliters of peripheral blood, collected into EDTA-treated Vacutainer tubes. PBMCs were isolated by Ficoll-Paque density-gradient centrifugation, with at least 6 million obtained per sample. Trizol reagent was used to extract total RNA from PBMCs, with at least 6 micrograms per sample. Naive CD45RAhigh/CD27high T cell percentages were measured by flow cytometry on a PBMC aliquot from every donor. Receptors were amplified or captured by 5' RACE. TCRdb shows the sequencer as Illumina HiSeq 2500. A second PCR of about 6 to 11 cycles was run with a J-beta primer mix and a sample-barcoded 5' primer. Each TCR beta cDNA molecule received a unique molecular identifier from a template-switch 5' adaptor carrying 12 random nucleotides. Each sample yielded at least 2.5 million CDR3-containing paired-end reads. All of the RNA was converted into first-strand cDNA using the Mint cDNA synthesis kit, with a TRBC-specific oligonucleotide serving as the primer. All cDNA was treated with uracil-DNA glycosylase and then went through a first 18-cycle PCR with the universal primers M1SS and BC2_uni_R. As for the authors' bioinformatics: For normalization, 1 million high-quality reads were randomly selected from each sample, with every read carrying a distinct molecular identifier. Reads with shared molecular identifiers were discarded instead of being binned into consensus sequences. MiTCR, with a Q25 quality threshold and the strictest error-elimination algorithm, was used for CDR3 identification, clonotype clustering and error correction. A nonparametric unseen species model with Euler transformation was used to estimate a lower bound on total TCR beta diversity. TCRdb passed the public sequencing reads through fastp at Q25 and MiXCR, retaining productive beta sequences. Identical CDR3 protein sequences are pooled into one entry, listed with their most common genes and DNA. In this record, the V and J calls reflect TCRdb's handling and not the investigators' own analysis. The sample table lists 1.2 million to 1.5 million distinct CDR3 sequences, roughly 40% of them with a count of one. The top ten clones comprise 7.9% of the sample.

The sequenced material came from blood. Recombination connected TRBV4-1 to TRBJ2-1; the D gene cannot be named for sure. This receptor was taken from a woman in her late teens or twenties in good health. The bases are TGCGCCAGCAGCCAAGATAGACCACACTCCTACAATGAGCAGTTCTTC. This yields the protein CASSQDRPHSYNEQFF.